One sample yielded the 28 T cell receptor beta chains listed below, sequenced in a study of T cell changes during pregnancy in multiple sclerosis. Repertoires were generated with immunoSEQ multiplex PCR, while TCRdb's copy carries only in-frame clones and drops some. The data hold around 75,000 clones, with 94% observed a single time. Sequences were derived from CD4+ T cells from peripheral blood mononuclear cells, sampled after pregnancy. The receptors come from a female donor with multiple sclerosis, enrolled in a pregnancy study.

This sequence joins TRBV19 and TRBJ2-3; D unresolved. The germline V gene has CDR1 LNHDA and CDR2 SQIVND (reference sequence). Trimming took 5 bases from V and 3 from J, leaving 9 bases between them. The CDR3 spans 13 residues. Here the CDR3 reads CASSVPVTDTQYF. In DNA form, the CDR3 reads TGTGCCAGTAGTGTTCCCGTGACAGATACGCAGTATTTT.

A single count supports this clone. One end of the junction fails to match germline, which may point to a read error. The chain uses TRBV7-7 and TRBJ2-1; the match to TRBD2 covers 10 bases. The CDR3 has 14 amino acids. Germline CDR1 SSHAT, CDR2 FNYEAQ (reference sequence). The CDR3 coding sequence is TGTGCTAGCAGCTCGGGACTAGCGTCTGATGAGCAGTTCTTC. Translating gives CASSSGLASDEQFF.

This clone was observed a single time. The chain is built from TRBV7-2 and TRBJ1-1; no reliable D call. This CDR3 is built from 17 residues. The ends were cut back, 6 bases at V and 0 bases at J, with 20 bases in the middle. Germline V gene data show CDR1 as SGHTA and CDR2 as FQGNSA. The CDR3 nucleotides are TGTGCCAGCAGATCTGGACTTCTTTGGGGAATGAACACTGAAGCTTTCTTT. This codes for CASRSGLLWGMNTEAFF.

This chain uses TRBV10-3 with TRBJ2-7; 8 bases map to TRBD1. The J segment lost 3 bases and the V segment lost 10 bases, leaving 5 bases of the junction unmatched. In germline, CDR1 is ENHRY, CDR2 SYGVKD. CDR3 length equals 12 residues. CDR3 sequence (DNA): TGTGCCAGTCGACAGGGGAACTACGAGCAGTACTTC. Encoded protein: CASRQGNYEQYF.

The chain employs TRBV4-2 and TRBJ2-3; 8 bases align to TRBD2. CDR1 LGHNA and CDR2 YNFKEQ come from the germline V gene. CDR3 length equals 16 residues. The V segment lost 2 bases and the J segment 4 bases; nucleotides outside the gene matches: 8. In DNA form, the CDR3 reads TGTGCCAGCAGCCAATATGAAACTAGCGGTGCAGATACGCAGTATTTT. Protein product: CASSQYETSGADTQYF.

This clone was detected once. The chain has TRBV19 and TRBJ2-3; 10 bases align to TRBD2. The CDR3 length is 16 residues. Germline assignment: CDR1 LNHDA and CDR2 SQIVND (reference sequence). V lost 2 bases and J lost 5; bases outside the gene matches: 7. This chain's CDR3 is CASSILGLAEEDTQYF. CDR3 DNA sequence: TGTGCCAGTAGTATATTAGGACTAGCGGAAGAAGATACGCAGTATTTT.

The V gene is TRBV10-3, the J gene TRBJ2-2, with 9 bases that match TRBD2. Germline loops: CDR1 ENHRY, CDR2 SYGVKD. The CDR3 is 16 amino acids. The junction had 8 bases not matched to a gene; V was cut back by 3 bases and J by 6 bases. CDR3 sequence (DNA): TGTGCCATCAGTGACCGTAGCGGGAGTTTTTCCGGGGAGCTGTTTTTT. This translates into CAISDRSGSFSGELFF.

The chain uses TRBV28 and TRBJ2-7; maybe TRBD2 (6 bases). The CDR3 extends over 13 amino acids. V dropped 7 bases and J dropped 2 bases, with 12 bases sitting between them. Germline V CDR1 and CDR2: MDHEN, SYDVKM. CDR3 amino acids: CASKRLVPYEQYF. CDR3 nucleotides: TGTGCCAGCAAAAGACTAGTTCCCTACGAGCAGTACTTC.

The chain's CDR3 is CASSPRGGGNQPQHF. The CDR3 DNA follows: TGTGCCAGCAGCCCTAGGGGGGGTGGCAATCAGCCCCAGCATTTT. The rearrangement links TRBV7-8 to TRBJ1-5, with D possibly being TRBD1 (6 bases). V lost 5 bases and J 2 bases, leaving 13 bases between the germline ends. CDR3 length: 15 residues. Germline V gene data show CDR1 as SGHVS and CDR2 as FQNEAQ.

V is TRBV27 and J is TRBJ2-7; 8 nucleotides align to TRBD1. From germline, CDR1 is MNHEY and CDR2 SMNVEV (reference sequence). V trimming: 3 bases; J trimming: 3 bases; junction bases outside the gene matches: 19. This CDR3 is built from 19 residues. This CDR3 is CASSLAQRRGRKEGYEQYF. CDR3 DNA: TGTGCCAGCAGTTTGGCGCAACGCAGGGGGCGGAAAGAGGGCTACGAGCAGTACTTC.

This chain links TRBV7-2 with TRBJ2-7, with D possibly being TRBD1 (5 bases). V lost 2 bases and J 0 bases, leaving 8 bases between the germline ends. Germline CDR1 reads SGHTA; CDR2 reads FQGNSA. The CDR3 has 14 residues. CDR3 coding DNA: TGTGCCAGCAGCTTATTTGACAGCTCCTACGAGCAGTACTTC. Translated: CASSLFDSSYEQYF.

The gene calls are TRBV18 and TRBJ1-1; possible D gene TRBD1, 5 bases. Germline-derived CDR1 and CDR2 are KGHSH and LQKENI. This CDR3 is built from 14 residues. Trimming took off 3 bases at V and 3 bases at J, with 11 bases between the two ends. The CDR3 DNA is TGTGCCAGCTCACCGGGTTCAGGGTACACTGAAGCTTTCTTT. Protein: CASSPGSGYTEAFF. The variable domain in full, completed from reference TRBV18 and TRBJ1-1, reads NAGVMQNPRHLVRRRGQEARLRCSPMKGHSHVYWYRQLPEEGLKFMVYLQKENIIDESGMPKERFSAEFPKEGPSILRIQQVVRGDSAAYFCASSPGSGYTEAFFGQGTRLTVV.

This rearrangement joins TRBV6-4 to TRBJ2-2, with 8 bases that match TRBD1. CDR1 is MRHNA, CDR2 SNTAGT, per germline. V gave up 3 bases and J gave up 3 bases; unmatched junction bases: 0. CDR3 length equals 14 residues. CDR3 in amino acids: CASSETGDTGELFF. The CDR3 bases are TGTGCCAGCAGTGAGACAGGGGACACCGGGGAGCTGTTTTTT.

V usage is TRBV15 and J usage is TRBJ2-7; D might be TRBD1 (6 bases). Trimming took off 0 bases at V and 6 bases at J, with 12 bases between the two ends. This CDR3 comprises 14 residues. Germline V lookup: CDR1 LNHNV, CDR2 YYDKDF (reference sequence). The CDR3 DNA is TGTGCCACCAGCAGAGATTTGGGCAGGGGCGAGCAGTACTTC. Translated, it gives CATSRDLGRGEQYF.

This chain links TRBV5-1 with TRBJ2-5, with D perhaps TRBD1 (5 bases). Looked up from germline, CDR1 is SGHRS and CDR2 is YFSETQ. This CDR3 region has 13 residues. V dropped 5 bases and J dropped 1 base, with 9 bases sitting between them. The CDR3 here is CASRVGLQETQYF. In DNA, the CDR3 is TGCGCCAGCAGGGTGGGGCTCCAAGAGACCCAGTACTTC.

The CDR3 bases are TGTGCCAGCAGCGGGGATCAGGGAGGCTACACCTTC. As protein: CASSGDQGGYTF. This rearrangement joins TRBV5-6 to TRBJ1-2, with D tentatively TRBD1 (5 bases). The CDR3 has 12 residues. Germline CDR1 and CDR2: SGHDT and YYEEEE. V was cut by 4 bases and J by 8 bases, with 12 bases left in between.

The J gene is TRBJ2-1, the V gene TRBV18, with TRBD2 identical over 9 bases. The CDR3 has 15 residues. The junction had 6 bases not matched to a gene; V was cut back by 3 bases and J by 6 bases. Germline V CDR1 and CDR2: KGHSH, LQKENI. CDR3 coding DNA: TGTGCCAGCTCACCCATGCGGGAGGGCCGCAATGAGCAGTTCTTC. The encoded protein is CASSPMREGRNEQFF.

V and J are TRBV27 and TRBJ2-5, with 8 bases matching TRBD2. From germline, CDR1 is MNHEY and CDR2 SMNVEV (reference sequence). J lost 8 bases, V lost 5 bases, and 7 bases had no gene match. The CDR3 consists of 13 residues. In DNA, the CDR3 is TGTGCCAGCAGTCGAACCGGGGGGGACACCCAGTACTTC. The encoded protein is CASSRTGGDTQYF.

The chain links TRBV19 to TRBJ1-5; 8 bases are a match to TRBD1. CDR3 size: 13 residues. Trimming cost V 4 bases and J 5 bases; bases outside gene matches: 1. CDR1 is LNHDA and CDR2 is SQIVND in the germline V gene (reference sequence). The chain's CDR3 is CASSRQGHQPQHF. In DNA, the CDR3 is TGTGCCAGTAGTAGACAGGGGCATCAGCCCCAGCATTTT.

The chain has TRBV19 and TRBJ2-7; weak D call: TRBD2 (6 bases). The V end lost 3 bases, the J end lost 6 bases, and 15 bases lay between the germline ends. CDR1 LNHDA and CDR2 SQIVND come from the germline V gene (reference sequence). This CDR3 contains 14 residues. The CDR3 DNA reads TGTGCCAGTAGTATCGGTGGGAGGAGAGGCGAGCAGTACTTC. It yields the protein CASSIGGRRGEQYF.

This chain connects TRBV10-3 to TRBJ2-1; 7 bases agree with TRBD2. In germline, CDR1 is ENHRY, CDR2 SYGVKD. This CDR3 contains 13 residues. J was trimmed by 5 bases and V by 6 bases; bases with no gene match: 4. CDR3 DNA sequence: TGTGCCATCAGAAGCGGGGCAAACAATGAGCAGTTCTTC. Translating it yields CAIRSGANNEQFF.

J is TRBJ2-3 and V is TRBV4-1; D possibly corresponds to TRBD2 (6 bases). Germline V gene lookup returns CDR1 MGHRA and CDR2 YSYEKL. This CDR3 spans 15 amino acids. The V and J ends lost 3 bases and 1 base respectively, with 11 bases between them. CDR3 protein: CASSQLAIGTDTQYF. DNA of the CDR3: TGCGCCAGCAGCCAGCTAGCGATAGGCACAGATACGCAGTATTTT.

The V call is TRBV11-3, the J call TRBJ2-1; 7 nucleotides match TRBD1. V shed 1 base and J 1 base; nucleotides not matched to a gene: 4. This CDR3 has 16 residues. From germline, CDR1 is SGHNT and CDR2 YENEEA. The CDR3 sequence: CASSLGTGVSYNEQFF. The CDR3 nucleotides are TGTGCCAGCAGCTTAGGAACAGGGGTTTCCTACAATGAGCAGTTCTTC.

V and J are TRBV2 and TRBJ2-7; 10 bases line up with TRBD1. Germline values: CDR1 SNHLY, CDR2 FYNNEI. The V and J ends lost 5 bases and 7 bases, in that order; junction bases with no gene match: 14. This CDR3 has 16 residues. The CDR3 nucleotides read TGTGCCAGCAGTCCCCCTGGGACAGGGGACCGGGGGGAGCAGTACTTC. It translates to CASSPPGTGDRGEQYF.

V is TRBV6-6 and J is TRBJ1-1, with D possibly being TRBD1 (5 bases). Germline V gene data show CDR1 as MNHNY and CDR2 as SVGAGI (reference sequence). The V end lost 4 bases, the J end lost 1 base, and 10 bases lay between the germline ends. The CDR3 extends over 14 amino acids. The CDR3 nucleotides are TGTGCCAGCAGTTTCAGGGCCTCGAACACTGAAGCTTTCTTT. This encodes CASSFRASNTEAFF.

The chain joins TRBV27 to TRBJ1-1, with unresolved D. CDR3 length: 14 residues. Trimming removed 5 bases from V and 0 bases from J, with 10 bases in between. Germline V gives CDR1 MNHEY, CDR2 SMNVEV (reference sequence). The CDR3 DNA reads TGTGCCAGCAGTCCGTGGGCCCTGAACACTGAAGCTTTCTTT. Translating it yields CASSPWALNTEAFF.

The chain links TRBV10-3 to TRBJ2-7, with 7 bases lining up with TRBD1. Per the germline V gene, CDR1 is ENHRY and CDR2 is SYGVKD. The length of the CDR3 is 15 residues. With V trimmed by 2 bases and J by 6 bases, 10 bases remained unmatched. CDR3 bases: TGTGCCATCAGTGAGAGGGGGCAGGGGAGAGTCGAGCAGTACTTC. Translation: CAISERGQGRVEQYF.

This clone showed up just once. The rearrangement uses TRBV5-5 and TRBJ1-1; TRBD1 is a possible D gene (5 bases). Between the trimmed V and J ends, which lost 4 bases and 4 bases, there was a span of 17 bases. The CDR3 is 15 residues long. CDR1 is SGHKS, CDR2 YYEKEE, per germline (reference sequence). The CDR3 coding sequence is TGTGCCAGCAGCCCGGCGGGCAGGGAGGGCACTGAAGCTTTCTTT. The encoded protein is CASSPAGREGTEAFF.